This T cell receptor beta chain stems from a study of T cell changes during pregnancy in multiple sclerosis. This CDR3 is 16 amino acids long. J gave up 2 bases and V 7 bases, and 12 bases lay outside the gene matches. Germline values: CDR1 MDHEN, CDR2 SYDVKM. Clones were sequenced by immunoSEQ multiplex PCR, and TCRdb holds only the in-frame ones, with some missing. This table holds approximately 48,000 clones, 75% to 95% found once. This specimen was CD8+ T cells from peripheral blood mononuclear cells, taken after pregnancy. The chain links TRBV28 to TRBJ2-3, with 7 bases matching TRBD2. This receptor was identified in a female donor with multiple sclerosis, enrolled in a pregnancy study. The CDR3 region has the DNA TGTGCCAGCAAAGGACTAGTAAAGGTCCCCACAGATACGCAGTATTTT. Translation gives CASKGLVKVPTDTQYF.